This is a list of T cell receptor beta chains from one sample in a study of blood T cell repertoires in COVID-19. Only in-frame clones appear in the TCRdb table, and some are missing; sequencing was by immunoSEQ multiplex PCR. The sample contains approximately 530,000 clones, about 89% of which appear only once. Sequencing was performed on peripheral blood. Source of these receptors: a woman between 50 and 59 years old with COVID-19, enrolled during active disease. CDR3s include the opening cysteine and the closing phenylalanine or tryptophan. The order of the fields is CDR3 protein, CDR3 DNA, clone size, V gene, D gene, J gene. D genes are given only for firm matches. The size field is filled for only some rows; it gives once, few, many or a size class.

cdr3_aa: CATSDSSGGPTDTQYF; cdr3_nt: TGTGCCACCAGTGATAGTAGCGGGGGCCCCACAGATACGCAGTATTTT; clone_size: once; v_call: TRBV24-1; d_call: TRBD2; j_call: TRBJ2-3
cdr3_aa: CASSQEWDSRYEQYF; cdr3_nt: TGCGCCAGCAGCCAAGAATGGGACAGCCGCTACGAGCAGTACTTC; clone_size: -; v_call: TRBV4-1; d_call: TRBD1; j_call: TRBJ2-7
cdr3_aa: CASSLGVDNEQFF; cdr3_nt: TGCGCCAGCAGCTTAGGAGTAGACAATGAGCAGTTCTTC; clone_size: -; v_call: TRBV5-1; d_call: -; j_call: TRBJ2-1
cdr3_aa: CASSPVSRGMNTEAFF; cdr3_nt: TGTGCCAGCTCACCAGTCAGCAGGGGCATGAACACTGAAGCTTTCTTT; clone_size: -; v_call: TRBV18; d_call: -; j_call: TRBJ1-1
cdr3_aa: CAWGEGGVYEQYF; cdr3_nt: TGTGCCTGGGGAGAAGGCGGGGTCTACGAGCAGTACTTC; clone_size: few; v_call: TRBV30; d_call: -; j_call: TRBJ2-7
cdr3_aa: CASSLIVMRGMNTEAFF; cdr3_nt: TGTGCCAGCAGTTTAATAGTGATGCGAGGGATGAACACTGAAGCTTTCTTT; clone_size: -; v_call: TRBV28; d_call: -; j_call: TRBJ1-1
cdr3_aa: CASRTREAAGANVLTF; cdr3_nt: TGTGCCAGCCGAACCCGCGAGGCGGCGGGGGCCAACGTCCTGACTTTC; clone_size: -; v_call: TRBV27; d_call: -; j_call: TRBJ2-6
cdr3_aa: CASSKDRGGISGYTF; cdr3_nt: TGTGCCAGCAGTAAGGACAGGGGTGGAATATCGGGCTACACCTTC; clone_size: -; v_call: TRBV6-2/TRBV6-3; d_call: TRBD1; j_call: TRBJ1-2
cdr3_aa: CASSHGTGEAGELFF; cdr3_nt: TGCGCCAGCAGCCACGGGACAGGGGAGGCCGGGGAGCTGTTTTTT; clone_size: -; v_call: TRBV4-1; d_call: TRBD1; j_call: TRBJ2-2
cdr3_aa: CASSLGTGGGELFF; cdr3_nt: TGTGCCAGCAGTTTGGGGACAGGCGGCGGGGAGCTGTTTTTT; clone_size: -; v_call: TRBV27; d_call: TRBD1; j_call: TRBJ2-2
cdr3_aa: CASSANSLMNTEAFF; cdr3_nt: TGTGCCAGCAGCGCGAACAGCTTGATGAACACTGAAGCTTTCTTT; clone_size: few; v_call: TRBV9; d_call: -; j_call: TRBJ1-1
cdr3_aa: CAWSSAVQGSPLHF; cdr3_nt: TGTGCCTGGAGCTCAGCCGTGCAGGGCTCACCCCTCCACTTT; clone_size: -; v_call: TRBV30; d_call: -; j_call: TRBJ1-6
cdr3_aa: CATSRAGTRDQPQHF; cdr3_nt: TGTGCCACCAGCAGAGCCGGGACACGGGATCAGCCCCAGCATTTT; clone_size: -; v_call: TRBV15; d_call: -; j_call: TRBJ1-5
cdr3_aa: CSVGQGRITNTGELFF; cdr3_nt: TGCAGCGTTGGACAGGGGCGAATAACGAACACCGGGGAGCTGTTTTTT; clone_size: -; v_call: TRBV29-1; d_call: TRBD1; j_call: TRBJ2-2
cdr3_aa: CATSTGTPEQFF; cdr3_nt: TGTGCCACCAGCACCGGGACACCAGAGCAGTTCTTC; clone_size: -; v_call: TRBV15; d_call: -; j_call: TRBJ2-1
cdr3_aa: CASSVDGGSNQPQHF; cdr3_nt: TGTGCCAGCAGCGTGGATGGCGGTAGCAATCAGCCCCAGCATTTT; clone_size: once; v_call: TRBV5-4; d_call: -; j_call: TRBJ1-5
cdr3_aa: CASSRTGEYEQYF; cdr3_nt: TGTGCCAGCAGTAGGACAGGGGAATACGAGCAGTACTTC; clone_size: once; v_call: TRBV6-5; d_call: TRBD1; j_call: TRBJ2-7
cdr3_aa: CASSLVAGALNEQFF; cdr3_nt: TGTGCCAGCAGCTTAGTGGCGGGGGCCCTCAATGAGCAGTTCTTC; clone_size: -; v_call: TRBV11-3; d_call: -; j_call: TRBJ2-1
cdr3_aa: CASSQPTGRNEKLFF; cdr3_nt: TGCGCCAGCAGCCAGCCGACAGGGCGTAATGAAAAACTGTTTTTT; clone_size: -; v_call: TRBV4-1; d_call: TRBD1; j_call: TRBJ1-4
cdr3_aa: CASSPYPGGNYEQYF; cdr3_nt: TGCGCCAGCAGTCCGTACCCGGGGGGAAACTACGAGCAGTACTTC; clone_size: -; v_call: TRBV4-1; d_call: TRBD2; j_call: TRBJ2-7
cdr3_aa: CASNLQGASGNTIYF; cdr3_nt: TGTGCCAGTAACCTACAGGGGGCCTCTGGAAACACCATATATTTT; clone_size: few; v_call: TRBV19; d_call: TRBD1; j_call: TRBJ1-3
cdr3_aa: CASSLRIGEELFF; cdr3_nt: TGTGCCAGCAGCCTCCGTATAGGGGAGGAGCTGTTTTTT; clone_size: -; v_call: TRBV7-9; d_call: -; j_call: TRBJ2-2
cdr3_aa: CASSAYGQGAEGELFF; cdr3_nt: TGTGCCAGCAGTGCCTACGGACAGGGGGCTGAGGGGGAGCTGTTTTTT; clone_size: few; v_call: TRBV6-1; d_call: TRBD1; j_call: TRBJ2-2
cdr3_aa: CASSPPPGGDWNQPQHF; cdr3_nt: TGTGCCAGCAGCCCCCCCCCGGGCGGGGATTGGAATCAGCCCCAGCATTTT; clone_size: -; v_call: TRBV28; d_call: -; j_call: TRBJ1-5
cdr3_aa: CASRAPGVEAFF; cdr3_nt: TGTGCCAGCAGGGCACCAGGGGTGGAAGCTTTCTTT; clone_size: -; v_call: TRBV28; d_call: -; j_call: TRBJ1-1
cdr3_aa: CASSPTSDNGYTF; cdr3_nt: TGTGCCAGCAGCCCAACATCGGACAACGGCTACACCTTC; clone_size: -; v_call: TRBV12-3/TRBV12-4; d_call: -; j_call: TRBJ1-2
cdr3_aa: CASSALGPSGNEQFF; cdr3_nt: TGCGCCAGCAGCGCTCTGGGACCAAGCGGGAATGAGCAGTTCTTC; clone_size: -; v_call: TRBV5-1; d_call: -; j_call: TRBJ2-1
cdr3_aa: CASSQDRGPGNTIYF; cdr3_nt: TGCGCCAGCAGCCAAGATCGAGGGCCTGGAAACACCATATATTTT; clone_size: -; v_call: TRBV4-1; d_call: -; j_call: TRBJ1-3
cdr3_aa: CASSRSLANYGYTF; cdr3_nt: TGTGCCAGCAGCCGCTCGTTAGCTAACTATGGCTACACCTTC; clone_size: -; v_call: TRBV6-5; d_call: -; j_call: TRBJ1-2
cdr3_aa: CASSLSSGGGSIIPYEQYF; cdr3_nt: TGCGCCAGCAGCTTGAGTTCAGGCGGGGGCTCCATTATTCCTTACGAGCAGTACTTC; clone_size: -; v_call: TRBV5-1; d_call: -; j_call: TRBJ2-7
cdr3_aa: CAEERGTTIYF; cdr3_nt: TGTGCCGAGGAGAGGGGGACCACCATATATTTT; clone_size: -; v_call: TRBV10-3; d_call: -; j_call: TRBJ1-3
cdr3_aa: CASSFSGLNYEQYF; cdr3_nt: TGTGCCAGCAGTTTTAGCGGGTTAAACTACGAGCAGTACTTC; clone_size: -; v_call: TRBV27; d_call: TRBD2; j_call: TRBJ2-7
cdr3_aa: CASTQGLGFGGTEAFF; cdr3_nt: TGTGCCAGTACACAGGGGTTAGGGTTTGGAGGCACTGAAGCTTTCTTT; clone_size: -; v_call: TRBV19; d_call: TRBD1; j_call: TRBJ1-1
cdr3_aa: CASSSDFSLRPADTQYF; cdr3_nt: TGTGCCAGCAGCTCGGATTTTAGCTTGCGGCCCGCAGATACGCAGTATTTT; clone_size: -; v_call: TRBV5-6; d_call: -; j_call: TRBJ2-3
cdr3_aa: CASSPGRGVPYEQYF; cdr3_nt: TGTGCCAGCTCACCAGGGAGGGGCGTCCCCTACGAGCAGTACTTC; clone_size: -; v_call: TRBV18; d_call: TRBD2; j_call: TRBJ2-7
cdr3_aa: CASNPPGQGWTEAFF; cdr3_nt: TGTGCCAGCAACCCGCCGGGACAGGGGTGGACTGAAGCTTTCTTT; clone_size: -; v_call: TRBV14; d_call: TRBD1; j_call: TRBJ1-1
cdr3_aa: CASSLTGVGGAFF; cdr3_nt: TGTGCCAGCAGCCTGACAGGTGTAGGTGGGGCTTTCTTT; clone_size: -; v_call: TRBV9; d_call: -; j_call: TRBJ1-1
cdr3_aa: CASSYGQDGYTF; cdr3_nt: TGTGCCAGCAGTTACGGTCAGGATGGCTACACCTTC; clone_size: once; v_call: TRBV6-6; d_call: -; j_call: TRBJ1-2
cdr3_aa: CASSPLGRGSSYNEQFF; cdr3_nt: TGTGCCAGCTCACCACTAGGGCGCGGGAGCTCCTACAATGAGCAGTTCTTC; clone_size: -; v_call: TRBV18; d_call: TRBD2; j_call: TRBJ2-1
cdr3_aa: CASSLFSAGNTEAFF; cdr3_nt: TGCGCCAGCAGCTTATTTAGCGCGGGGAACACTGAAGCTTTCTTT; clone_size: -; v_call: TRBV5-1; d_call: -; j_call: TRBJ1-1
cdr3_aa: CASTHRNNYQPQHF; cdr3_nt: TGTGCCAGCACCCACAGAAACAATTATCAGCCCCAGCATTTT; clone_size: -; v_call: TRBV28; d_call: -; j_call: TRBJ1-5
cdr3_aa: CASRPYMNTGELFF; cdr3_nt: TGTGCCAGTCGTCCTTATATGAACACCGGGGAGCTGTTTTTT; clone_size: -; v_call: TRBV2; d_call: -; j_call: TRBJ2-2
cdr3_aa: CASSRGDRGQPQHF; cdr3_nt: TGCGCCAGCAGCCGGGGGGACAGGGGCCAGCCCCAGCATTTT; clone_size: few; v_call: TRBV4-1; d_call: TRBD1; j_call: TRBJ1-5
cdr3_aa: CASTLGQEAFF; cdr3_nt: TGTGCCAGCACCCTCGGACAAGAAGCTTTCTTT; clone_size: -; v_call: TRBV12-3/TRBV12-4; d_call: -; j_call: TRBJ1-1
cdr3_aa: CASSAQLAVVGGELFF; cdr3_nt: TGTGCCAGCAGCGCGCAACTAGCGGTGGTCGGCGGGGAGCTGTTTTTT; clone_size: -; v_call: TRBV9; d_call: TRBD2; j_call: TRBJ2-2
cdr3_aa: CASSIGGHRGGNTEAFF; cdr3_nt: TGTGCCAGTAGTATAGGGGGGCACAGGGGAGGAAACACTGAAGCTTTCTTT; clone_size: -; v_call: TRBV19; d_call: TRBD1; j_call: TRBJ1-1